This T cell receptor (beta chain) was observed in a study of shared clonotypes between healthy human individuals. Study-level background: Aged between 18 and 49, the donors were a couple of women and a few men. Each donor had three CD4 naive, three CD4 memory, two CD8 naive and one CD8 memory plate.

As handled by the study authors: Filtering was not the same, since immunoSEQ gave junction-only sequences without quality scores. Libraries were prepared by immunoSEQ multiplex PCR; TCRdb keeps only in-frame clonotypes and omits some of them. The D gene and trimming were derived from the DNA, and the V and J assignments and clone size from that table. Among about a million clones, around three quarters were seen once, and the ten largest hold 0.89%. Donors were Caucasian adults residing in Nashville, Tennessee, USA. This clone has just one count. CDR1 MNHNS and CDR2 SASEGT come from the germline V gene. The CDR3 length is 14 residues. V lost 5 bases and J lost 7; bases outside the gene matches: 6.

The source is a man aged 18-30 years in good health. Some clones in this sample may be carry-over from other donors' samples. The chain uses TRBV6-1 and TRBJ2-7; 12 bases align to TRBD2. Sequenced material: memory CD4+ T cells from PBMCs. Sample subset: CD45RA-negative fraction. The CDR3 sequence is CASSPGTSGLEQYF. The DNA of the CDR3 is TGTGCCAGCAGTCCCGGGACTAGCGGGCTTGAGCAGTACTTC.